This T cell receptor beta chain was recovered during a study of T-cell reconstitution after alpha-beta-depleted transplantation in children. The TCRbeta library was prepared with unique molecular identifiers. MiXCR, run by TCRdb on the PCR reads, gives a single entry per CDR3 protein. The table includes 490,000 or so distinct CDR3 sequences, around 13% detected once. At least ten counts were recorded for this clonotype. The CDR3 covers 16 residues. Germline loops: CDR1 LGHNT, CDR2 FRNRAP. V gave up 2 bases and J gave up 4 bases, with 15 bases separating them. The origin of this receptor is a human donor who donated a stem cell graft to a child with combined immunodeficiency. The V and J genes are TRBV12-5 and TRBJ2-1; maybe TRBD1 (6 bases). The input for sequencing was PBMCs from the stem cell graft donor, taken from the stem cell graft. The CDR3 sequence is CASGLRRDTKYNEQFF. CDR3 in DNA: TGTGCTAGTGGTTTGCGCCGGGACACGAAATACAATGAGCAGTTCTTC.